This is a list of T cell receptor beta chains from one sample in a study of response to subunit inactivated influenza vaccine. In TCRdb, the RT-PCR reads were re-called with MiXCR into one record per CDR3 protein. The table has 500,000 to 600,000 distinct CDR3 sequences, about 11% seen once. These data also featured in a second study, about T cells expressing NK-cell markers.

Sequencing was performed on PBMCs from blood, taken on the day of vaccination. Receptors were obtained from a man in his forties or fifties who received an inactivated influenza vaccine. Each CDR3 is given with its conserved first and last residue. Each record gives: J gene, V gene, CDR3 length, CDR3 protein.

TRBJ2-1	TRBV28	14	CASSWDSDYNEQFF
TRBJ2-2	TRBV7-2	14	CASTNSPNTGELFF
TRBJ2-1	TRBV9	16	CASSELAGGAYNEQFF
TRBJ1-4	TRBV29-1	15	CSVRERAATNEKLFF
TRBJ2-1	TRBV4-3	18	CASSQTFGLAGRYNEQFF
TRBJ2-1	TRBV7-2	13	CASSLERYNEQFF
TRBJ2-7	TRBV9	13	CASSVDHNYEQYF
TRBJ2-2	TRBV20-1	15	CSAREGGARTGELFF
TRBJ2-5	TRBV7-2	14	CASSSGLGKETQYF
TRBJ2-5	TRBV20-1	17	CSARESGASGFSGTQYF
TRBJ2-1	TRBV30	15	CACDTGETSYNEQFF
TRBJ2-1	TRBV20-1	14	CSAVTSGAYNEQFF
TRBJ2-4	TRBV7-9	16	CASSLWGRGAKNIQYF
TRBJ2-7	TRBV6-2/TRBV6-3	16	CASSPQWTSGLNEQYF
TRBJ2-3	TRBV5-1	15	CASSLDGRSTDTQYF